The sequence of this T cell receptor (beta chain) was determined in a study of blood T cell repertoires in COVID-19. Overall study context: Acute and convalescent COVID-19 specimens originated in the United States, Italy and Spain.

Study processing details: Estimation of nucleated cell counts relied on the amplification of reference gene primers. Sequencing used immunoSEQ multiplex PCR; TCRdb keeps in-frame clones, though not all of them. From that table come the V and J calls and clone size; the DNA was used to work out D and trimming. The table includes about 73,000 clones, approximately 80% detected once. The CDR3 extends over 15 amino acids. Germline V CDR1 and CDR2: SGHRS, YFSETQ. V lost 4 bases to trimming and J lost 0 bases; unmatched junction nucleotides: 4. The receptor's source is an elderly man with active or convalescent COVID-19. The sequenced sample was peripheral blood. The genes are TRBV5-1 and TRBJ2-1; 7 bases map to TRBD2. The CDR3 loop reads CASSPGLSSYNEQFF. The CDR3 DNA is TGCGCCAGCAGCCCGGGACTAAGCTCCTACAATGAGCAGTTCTTC. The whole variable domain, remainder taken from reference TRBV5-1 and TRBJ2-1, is KAGVTQTPRYLIKTRGQQVTLSCSPISGHRSVSWYQQTPGQGLQFLFEYFSETQRNKGNFPGRFSGRQFSNSRSEMNVSTLELGDSALYLCASSPGLSSYNEQFFGPGTRLTVL.